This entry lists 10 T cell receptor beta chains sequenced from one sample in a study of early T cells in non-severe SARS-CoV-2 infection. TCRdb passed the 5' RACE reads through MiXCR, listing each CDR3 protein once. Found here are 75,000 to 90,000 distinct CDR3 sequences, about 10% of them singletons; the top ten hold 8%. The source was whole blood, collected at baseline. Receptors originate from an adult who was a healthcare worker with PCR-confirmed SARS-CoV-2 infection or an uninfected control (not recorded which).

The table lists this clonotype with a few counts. This chain's CDR3 is CASSPPPGGGYEQYF. CDR3 nucleotides: TGTGCCAGCTCACCACCCCCAGGGGGCGGCTACGAGCAGTACTTC. The rearrangement links TRBV18 to TRBJ2-7, with TRBD1 matching 8 bases. The germline CDR1 and CDR2 sequences are KGHSH and LQKENI. This CDR3 has 15 residues. V dropped 0 bases and J dropped 3; count of bases not matched to a gene: 4. The full variable domain, in which reference TRBV18 and TRBJ2-7 provide the parts outside the CDR3, is NAGVMQNPRHLVRRRGQEARLRCSPMKGHSHVYWYRQLPEEGLKFMVYLQKENIIDESGMPKERFSAEFPKEGPSILRIQQVVRGDSAAYFCASSPPPGGGYEQYFGPGTRLTVT.

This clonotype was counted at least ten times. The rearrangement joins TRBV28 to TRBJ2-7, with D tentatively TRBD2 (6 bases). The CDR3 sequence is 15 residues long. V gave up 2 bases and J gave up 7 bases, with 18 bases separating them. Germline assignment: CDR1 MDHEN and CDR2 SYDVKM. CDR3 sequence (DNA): TGTGCCAGCAGTTTACTGGACTACTCCCTTAGGGAGCAGTACTTC. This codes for CASSLLDYSLREQYF.

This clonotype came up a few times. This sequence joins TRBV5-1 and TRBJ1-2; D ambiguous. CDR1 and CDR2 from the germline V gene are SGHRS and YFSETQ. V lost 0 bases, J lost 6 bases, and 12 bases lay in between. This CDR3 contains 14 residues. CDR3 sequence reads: CASSLGPGYDGYTF. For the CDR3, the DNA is TGCGCCAGCAGCTTGGGTCCGGGTTACGATGGCTACACCTTC.

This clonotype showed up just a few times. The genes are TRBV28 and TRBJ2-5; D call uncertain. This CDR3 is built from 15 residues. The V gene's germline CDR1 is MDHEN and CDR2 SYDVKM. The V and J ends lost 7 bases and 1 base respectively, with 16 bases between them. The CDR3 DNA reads TGTGCCAGCAACACCCTCGAGGCTTTCCAAGAGACCCAGTACTTC. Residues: CASNTLEAFQETQYF.

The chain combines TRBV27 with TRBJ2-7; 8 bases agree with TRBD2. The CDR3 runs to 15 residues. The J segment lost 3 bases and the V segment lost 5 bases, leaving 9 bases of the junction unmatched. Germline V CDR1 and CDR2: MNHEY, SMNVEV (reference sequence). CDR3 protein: CASSHKAGVYYEQYF. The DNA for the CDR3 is TGTGCCAGCAGTCATAAAGCGGGAGTTTACTACGAGCAGTACTTC.

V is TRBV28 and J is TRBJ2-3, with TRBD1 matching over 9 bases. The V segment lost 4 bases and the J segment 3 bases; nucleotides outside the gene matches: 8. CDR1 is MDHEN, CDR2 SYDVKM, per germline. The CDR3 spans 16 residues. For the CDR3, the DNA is TGTGCCAGCAGTTCCCCCAGCGGGACAGGGACAGATACGCAGTATTTT. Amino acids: CASSSPSGTGTDTQYF.

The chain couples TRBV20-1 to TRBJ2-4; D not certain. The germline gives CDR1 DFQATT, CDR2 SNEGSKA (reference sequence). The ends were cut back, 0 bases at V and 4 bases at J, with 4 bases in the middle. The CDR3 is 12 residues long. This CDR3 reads CSARDVKNIQYF. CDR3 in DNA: TGCAGTGCTAGAGATGTGAAAAACATTCAGTACTTC.

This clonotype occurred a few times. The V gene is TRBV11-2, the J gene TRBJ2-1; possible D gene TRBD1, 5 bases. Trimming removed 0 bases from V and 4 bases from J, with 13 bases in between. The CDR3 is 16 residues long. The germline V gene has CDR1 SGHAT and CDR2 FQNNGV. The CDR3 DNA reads TGTGCCAGCAGCTTAGATTTGCAGGGTGCATACAATGAGCAGTTCTTC. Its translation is CASSLDLQGAYNEQFF.

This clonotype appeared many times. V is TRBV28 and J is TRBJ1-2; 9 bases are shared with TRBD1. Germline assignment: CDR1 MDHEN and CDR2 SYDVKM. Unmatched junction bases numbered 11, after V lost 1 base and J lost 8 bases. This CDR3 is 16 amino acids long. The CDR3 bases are TGTGCCAGCAGTTTATATGCCCCGGACAGGGGTGGAGGCTACACCTTC. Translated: CASSLYAPDRGGGYTF.

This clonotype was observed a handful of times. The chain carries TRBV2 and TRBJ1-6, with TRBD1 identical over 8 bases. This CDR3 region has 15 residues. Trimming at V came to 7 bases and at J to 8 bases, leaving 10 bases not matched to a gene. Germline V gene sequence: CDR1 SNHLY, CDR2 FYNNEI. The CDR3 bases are TGTGCCAGCATTCCGGACAGGGCTTCTCATTCACCCCTCCACTTT. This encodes CASIPDRASHSPLHF.